Shown below are 24 T cell receptor beta chains from a single sample sequenced in a study of T cell clonality in common variable immunodeficiency. Overall study findings and caveats: In common variable immunodeficiency, TCR beta chains reportedly carried fewer deletions and N-nucleotide insertions.

Here immunoSEQ multiplex PCR was the method, and the copy in TCRdb shows in-frame clones only, minus some. Listed for the sample are 25,000 to 35,000 clones, none seen a single time. No antigen has been assigned to these receptors. Source material: peripheral blood mononuclear cells. These receptors were collected from a human donor with common variable immunodeficiency.

A remark on this clone: The CDR3 extends 3 residues past the end of the read, so its final part is completed from the germline J gene. This chain joins TRBV2 and TRBJ2-1; D gene uncertain. This CDR3 has 11 amino acids. Germline-derived CDR1 and CDR2 are SNHLY and FYNNEI. V was trimmed by 7 bases and J by 3 bases, leaving 4 bases between them. The part of the CDR3 DNA that was read is TGTGCCAGCACAGTCTACAATGAG. Its protein product is CASTVYNE. The full CDR3 protein reads CASTVYNEQFF. Complete variable domain (other parts from reference TRBV2 and TRBJ2-1): EPEVTQTPSHQVTQMGQEVILRCVPISNHLYFYWYRQILGQKVEFLVSFYNNEISEKSEIFDDQFSVERPDGSNFTLKIRSTKLEDSAMYFCASTVYNEQFFGPGTRLTVL.

This clone was detected ten times or more. The read halts 3 residues ahead of the CDR3 end, with the missing end drawn from the germline J gene. The rearrangement links TRBV2 to TRBJ1-5, with D tentatively TRBD1 (5 bases). V lost 0 bases and J 6 bases, leaving 12 bases between the germline ends. Germline V CDR1 and CDR2: SNHLY, FYNNEI. The CDR3 sequence is 15 residues long. CDR3 residues: CASSEARGGRQPQHF. CDR3 DNA, as far as it was read: TGTGCCAGCAGTGAAGCAAGGGGAGGGCGTCAGCCC.

To note about this clone: The CDR3 goes on 3 residues after the read ends, and that part is filled in from the germline J gene. This rearrangement joins TRBV7-8 to TRBJ2-1; D might be TRBD1 (5 bases). Germline assignment: CDR1 SGHVS and CDR2 FQNEAQ. The CDR3 sequence is 14 residues long. The V end was cut by 4 bases, the J end by 6 bases, with 13 bases between. CDR3 residues: CASSSRTLANEQFF. The sequenced CDR3 bases are TGTGCCAGCAGCTCCCGGACATTGGCCAATGAG. Full variable domain (rest looked up from reference TRBV7-8 and TRBJ2-1): GAGVSQSPRYKVAKRGQDVALRCDPISGHVSLFWYQQALGQGPEFLTYFQNEAQLDKSGLPSDRFFAERPEGSVSTLKIQRTQQEDSAVYLCASSSRTLANEQFFGPGTRLTVL.

This clone occurred many times. Coverage ceases 3 residues before the CDR3 finishes, and the germline J gene fills in the end. The chain links TRBV20-1 to TRBJ1-5; D is undetermined. The CDR3 is made up of 13 amino acids. Germline V gene data show CDR1 as DFQATT and CDR2 as SNEGSKA (reference sequence). V was shortened by 1 base and J by 2 bases, with 6 bases between the two germline ends. The chain's CDR3 is CSARVGRNQPQHF. CDR3 bases read: TGCAGTGCTAGAGTTGGGCGCAATCAGCCC.

This clone was counted only a few times. The read ends 3 residues before the CDR3 terminus; that terminus is restored from the germline J gene. The chain links TRBV19 to TRBJ1-2; 8 bases match TRBD1. The CDR3 is made up of 13 amino acids. Germline V gives CDR1 LNHDA, CDR2 SQIVND (reference sequence). V gave up 4 bases and J gave up 6 bases; unmatched junction bases: 4. The DNA read from the CDR3 is TGTGCCAGTAGTAGGCTACAGGGGGATGGC. Translated, it gives CASSRLQGDG. The complete CDR3 sequence is CASSRLQGDGYTF.

Comments on this clone: The read stops 3 residues short of the end of the CDR3; the missing end is completed from the germline J gene. The V gene is TRBV30, the J gene TRBJ2-3; 8 bases fit TRBD2. Germline CDR1 is GTSNPN and CDR2 is SVGIG (reference sequence). Trimming removed 0 bases from V and 5 bases from J; junction bases left unmatched: 4. CDR3 length: 14 amino acids. The sequenced CDR3 bases are TGTGCCTGGAGTGTGGGGAGCGGGGGAGATACG. This sequence encodes CAWSVGSGGDT. The whole CDR3 sequence reads CAWSVGSGGDTQYF.

With respect to this clone: Coverage ceases 3 residues before the CDR3 finishes, and the germline J gene fills in the end. This rearrangement joins TRBV5-1 to TRBJ2-5; D is perhaps TRBD1 (5 bases). Deletions cut 0 bases from V and 4 bases from J, with 13 bases between. The CDR3 spans 15 residues. Germline V gives CDR1 SGHRS, CDR2 YFSETQ. Here the CDR3 reads CASSLAGMGRETQYF. The part of the CDR3 DNA that was read is TGCGCCAGCAGCTTGGCAGGGATGGGGCGAGAGACC.

This clone was seen repeatedly, ten times or more. With the read ending 3 residues before the CDR3 end, the germline J gene is used to fill in that end. The rearrangement links TRBV2 to TRBJ2-1; 8 positions agree with TRBD2. The CDR3 length is 14 residues. Looked up from germline, CDR1 is SNHLY and CDR2 is FYNNEI. V lost 7 bases and J lost 9; bases outside the gene matches: 11. The sequenced part of the CDR3 DNA is TGTGCCAGCACCGGGACTAGGTTTTTGTCTGAG. Translation gives CASTGTRFLSE. The CDR3 reads in full as CASTGTRFLSEQFF.

This clone has more than one count but fewer than ten. The read falls 3 residues short of the CDR3 end, and the missing part is taken from the germline J gene. The J gene is TRBJ1-5, the V gene TRBV18; the D gene is possibly TRBD1 (5 bases). The CDR3 has 13 residues. V was clipped by 8 bases and J by 7 bases, with 15 bases between them. Germline V gene sequence: CDR1 KGHSH, CDR2 LQKENI. The part of the CDR3 DNA that was read is TGTGCCAGCAGGCCCGGGGGGAACCAGCCC. It specifies CASRPGGNQP. The complete CDR3 reads CASRPGGNQPQHF.

This clone showed up just a few times. The CDR3 is cut off 3 residues early in the read; its end comes from the germline J gene. The V call is TRBV19, the J call TRBJ2-1; perhaps TRBD1 as D (5 bases). The V end lost 6 bases, the J end lost 8 bases, and 14 bases lay between the germline ends. The CDR3 is 13 amino acids. In germline, CDR1 is LNHDA, CDR2 SQIVND (reference sequence). CDR3 bases read: TGTGCCAGTAGGGGGCTTCGACCGGATGAG. The encoded protein is CASRGLRPDE. The full CDR3 sequence reads CASRGLRPDEQFF.

This clone is categorized as medium-sized (0.01 to 0.1%). The part of the CDR3 DNA that was read is TGTGCCAGCAGCCTTTTGCGGGACACTGAA. As protein: CASSLLRDTE. In full, the CDR3 reads CASSLLRDTEAFF. The rearrangement joins TRBV7-3 to TRBJ1-1, with D hard to call. The read gets to within 3 residues of the CDR3 end, and the germline J gene fills in the rest. The CDR3 contains 13 residues. Germline CDR1 SGHTA, CDR2 FQGTGA. Trimming removed 5 bases from V and 3 bases from J, with 10 bases in between. The full variable domain, completed using reference TRBV7-3 and TRBJ1-1, is GAGVSQTPSNKVTEKGKYVELRCDPISGHTALYWYRQSLGQGPEFLIYFQGTGAADDSGLPNDRFFAVRPEGSVSTLKIQRTERGDSAVYLCASSLLRDTEAFFGQGTRLTVV.

This clone was detected only a few times. The read is 3 residues too short to cover the CDR3 end, so that end is filled in from the germline J gene. The V gene is TRBV18, the J gene TRBJ2-2; 11 bases fit TRBD1. CDR1 KGHSH and CDR2 LQKENI come from the germline V gene. Trimming at V came to 1 base and at J to 6 bases, leaving 10 bases not matched to a gene. The CDR3 spans 18 residues. CDR3 DNA, as far as it was read: TGTGCCAGCTCACCACTCCACGTAGGACAGGGGGCGGCCGGGGAG. Translated: CASSPLHVGQGAAGE. The whole CDR3 sequence is CASSPLHVGQGAAGELFF.

This clone occurred many times. The missing CDR3 end, 3 residues past where the read stops, is filled in from the germline J gene. The rearrangement links TRBV30 to TRBJ1-4; no firm D call. V lost 3 bases, J lost 8 bases, and 13 bases lay in between. Germline CDR1 GTSNPN, CDR2 SVGIG (reference sequence). The CDR3 extends over 13 amino acids. CDR3: CAWSSHPGEKLFF. Partial CDR3 DNA: TGTGCCTGGAGCTCCCACCCGGGGGAAAAA. Complete variable domain (other parts from reference TRBV30 and TRBJ1-4): SQTIHQWPATLVQPVGSPLSLECTVEGTSNPNLYWYRQAAGRGLQLLFYSVGIGQISSEVPQNLSASRPQDRQFILSSKKLLLSDSGFYLCAWSSHPGEKLFFGSGTQLSVL.

In regard to this clone: The CDR3 end is not reached by the read, which stops 3 residues before it; the germline J gene fills it in. The chain combines TRBV5-4 with TRBJ2-7; TRBD1 is a possible D gene (6 bases). The CDR3 is made up of 14 amino acids. Germline CDR1 SGHNT, CDR2 YYREEE (reference sequence). Trimming took 1 base from V and 0 from J, leaving 8 bases between them. The CDR3 bases that were read are TGTGCCAGCAGCTTGAGGGGGAACTCCTACGAG. Its translation: CASSLRGNSYE. The entire CDR3 protein is CASSLRGNSYEQYF.

This clone was picked up a small number of times. The sequenced part of the CDR3 DNA is TGTGCCAGCAGCTTAGGACAATTTGAGACC. Amino acids: CASSLGQFET. The full CDR3 protein reads CASSLGQFETQYF. The V call is TRBV11-3, the J call TRBJ2-5; D is undetermined. The CDR3 end is not reached by the read, which stops 3 residues before it; the germline J gene fills it in. CDR3 length: 13 amino acids. The germline CDR1 and CDR2 sequences are SGHNT and YENEEA. Trimming stripped 1 base from V and 5 bases from J, with 8 bases between.

In this sample, this clone turned up many times. The read ends 3 residues before the CDR3 terminus; that terminus is restored from the germline J gene. This chain uses TRBV19 with TRBJ1-2; D possibly corresponds to TRBD1 (5 bases). Trimming removed 1 base from V and 3 bases from J, with 15 bases in between. CDR1 is LNHDA and CDR2 is SQIVND in the germline V gene (reference sequence). The CDR3 covers 16 residues. The CDR3 loop reads CASSIAQGAHYYGYTF. The covered CDR3 bases are TGTGCCAGTAGTATAGCGCAGGGCGCACACTACTATGGC.

This clone was observed at least ten times. The DNA ends 3 residues before the CDR3 does, and the rest of the CDR3 is filled in from the germline J gene. The rearrangement joins TRBV12-3 or TRBV12-4 to TRBJ1-2, with no clear D. The CDR3 spans 11 residues. Incomplete CDR3 DNA: TGTGCCAGCAGGGCCTCGTCCGGC. Its protein is CASRASSG. From start to end, the CDR3 is CASRASSGYTF.

Concerning this clone itself: The missing CDR3 end, 3 residues past where the read stops, is filled in from the germline J gene. V is TRBV19 and J is TRBJ1-1; TRBD1 aligns across 8 bases. CDR1 and CDR2 (germline): LNHDA, SQIVND (reference sequence). V shed 3 bases, J shed 4 bases, and the junction held 13 bases outside the gene matches. The CDR3 consists of 17 residues. The DNA read from the CDR3 is TGTGCCAGTAGTATTTTCCCCCAGGGGGCAAGCGGCACTGAA. The encoded protein is CASSIFPQGASGTE. The CDR3 in full is CASSIFPQGASGTEAFF.

A note on this clone: From the germline J gene comes the end of the CDR3, since the read stops 3 residues before it. V usage is TRBV7-8 and J usage is TRBJ2-7; 10 bases are a match to TRBD1. The ends lost 6 bases at V and 2 bases at J; junction bases unmatched: 10. The CDR3 runs 16 residues. Germline loops: CDR1 SGHVS, CDR2 FQNEAQ. The DNA read from the CDR3 is TGTGCCAGCAGGCACCCGGACGGGACAGGGGCCTACGAG. Encoded protein: CASRHPDGTGAYE. The complete CDR3 protein is CASRHPDGTGAYEQYF.

There are many counts of this clone. The read is 3 residues too short to cover the CDR3 end, so that end is filled in from the germline J gene. The rearrangement links TRBV9 to TRBJ2-1; TRBD2 matches 10 bases. This CDR3 is 16 amino acids long. With 0 bases clipped from V and 6 bases from J, the junction kept 6 bases outside the gene matches. Per the germline V gene, CDR1 is SGDLS and CDR2 is YYNGEE. The CDR3 here is CASSVVGSGGPNEQFF. The covered CDR3 bases are TGTGCCAGCAGCGTAGTTGGTAGCGGGGGGCCCAATGAG.

As regards this clone: The DNA ends 3 residues before the CDR3 does, and the rest of the CDR3 is filled in from the germline J gene. The V and J genes are TRBV19 and TRBJ2-1; 11 positions agree with TRBD1. The V gene's germline CDR1 is LNHDA and CDR2 SQIVND (reference sequence). Germline trimming cut 9 bases from V and 7 bases from J; bases unmatched to any gene: 2. The CDR3 sequence is 12 residues long. The covered CDR3 bases are TGTGCCAGCCGGGACAGGGGGAATGAG. This sequence encodes CASRDRGNE. The complete CDR3 protein is CASRDRGNEQFF.

This clone was found a few times. The observed sequence ends 3 residues before the CDR3 terminus, with the missing tail filled in from the germline J gene. The chain couples TRBV7-3 to TRBJ2-3; TRBD2 agrees at 9 bases. The trim removed 3 bases at V and 5 bases at J, leaving 6 bases unmatched. The CDR3 runs 15 residues. The germline V gene encodes CDR1 SGHTA and CDR2 FQGTGA. The chain's CDR3 is CASSFAGGQQDTQYF. CDR3 DNA, as far as it was read: TGTGCCAGCAGCTTCGCGGGGGGGCAGCAAGATACG.

CDR3 residues: CSAPDRLSYEQYF. The CDR3 bases that were read are TGCAGTGCCCCGGACAGGCTCTCCTACGAG. This chain joins TRBV20-1 and TRBJ2-7, with 7 bases lining up with TRBD1. The read stops 3 residues short of the end of the CDR3; the missing end is completed from the germline J gene. There are 13 residues in the CDR3. Germline values: CDR1 DFQATT, CDR2 SNEGSKA (reference sequence). The V segment lost 6 bases and the J segment 0 bases; nucleotides outside the gene matches: 5.

This clone was seen only a few times. The CDR3 end is not reached by the read, which stops 3 residues before it; the germline J gene fills it in. V usage is TRBV6-1 and J usage is TRBJ2-1; 12 bases map to TRBD2. The CDR3 has 15 residues. Trimming removed 4 bases from V and 7 bases from J; junction bases left unmatched: 5. Germline CDR1 is MNHNS and CDR2 is SASEGT. CDR3 DNA (partial): TGTGCCAGCAGTGCGCCTAGCGGGGGGGCAAATGAG. Encoded protein: CASSAPSGGANE. The full CDR3 protein reads CASSAPSGGANEQFF.